The rows below give T cell receptor beta chains drawn from one sample of a study of cytomegalovirus exposure and HLA in healthy donors. The protocol was immunoSEQ multiplex PCR, while the TCRdb copy is restricted to in-frame clones and leaves out a portion. The sample consists of about 200,000 clones, around 77% of them appearing once. Input material: PBMCs. The receptors stem from a woman aged 25 to 39 in good health and CMV-seronegative. The CDR3 runs from the conserved cysteine through the conserved F or W. D genes are given only for firm matches. Only some rows state a clone size, as once, few, many or a class for expanded clones.

CDR3 DNA	CDR3 protein	D gene	clone size	V gene	J gene
TGTGCCATCTCTAGCCGATTGGGAGGGGAGACCCAGTACTTC	CAISSRLGGETQYF	TRBD2	NA	TRBV10-3	TRBJ2-5
TGTGCCAGCTCACCACCGCAAAGGGGCGGAGAGACCCAGTACTTC	CASSPPQRGGETQYF	NA	NA	TRBV18	TRBJ2-5
TGTGCCAGCAGCTTGGGGCTAGCGGTACACACAGATACGCAGTATTTT	CASSLGLAVHTDTQYF	TRBD2	NA	TRBV5-8	TRBJ2-3
TGTGCCAGCAGTGCCTCGACAGGGGACCGGGACACTGAAGCTTTCTTT	CASSASTGDRDTEAFF	TRBD1	NA	TRBV6-4	TRBJ1-1
TGCGCCAGCTCGCAGGGGGACCCGGGGGTAGATACGCAGTATTTT	CASSQGDPGVDTQYF	NA	few	TRBV5-1	TRBJ2-3
TGTGCCAGTAGTACACGGAGGTGGCAGATTAGCAATCAGCCCCAGCATTTT	CASSTRRWQISNQPQHF	NA	few	TRBV19	TRBJ1-5
TGTGCCAGCAGAGGAGCGCCCTCTGGGGCCAACGTCCTGACTTTC	CASRGAPSGANVLTF	NA	medium-sized	TRBV6-5	TRBJ2-6
TGTGCCAGCACTCCCGGCCAGGGGCGAGTAGAAAAACTGTTTTTT	CASTPGQGRVEKLFF	NA	NA	TRBV6-5	TRBJ1-4
TGTGCCAGCAGCCGAAGGGGGGGGACGACTGAAGCTTTCTTT	CASSRRGGTTEAFF	NA	NA	TRBV7-9	TRBJ1-1
TGCGCCAGCAGTCATCCGACAGGGGCCTTATATGGCTACACCTTC	CASSHPTGALYGYTF	TRBD1	NA	TRBV4-1	TRBJ1-2